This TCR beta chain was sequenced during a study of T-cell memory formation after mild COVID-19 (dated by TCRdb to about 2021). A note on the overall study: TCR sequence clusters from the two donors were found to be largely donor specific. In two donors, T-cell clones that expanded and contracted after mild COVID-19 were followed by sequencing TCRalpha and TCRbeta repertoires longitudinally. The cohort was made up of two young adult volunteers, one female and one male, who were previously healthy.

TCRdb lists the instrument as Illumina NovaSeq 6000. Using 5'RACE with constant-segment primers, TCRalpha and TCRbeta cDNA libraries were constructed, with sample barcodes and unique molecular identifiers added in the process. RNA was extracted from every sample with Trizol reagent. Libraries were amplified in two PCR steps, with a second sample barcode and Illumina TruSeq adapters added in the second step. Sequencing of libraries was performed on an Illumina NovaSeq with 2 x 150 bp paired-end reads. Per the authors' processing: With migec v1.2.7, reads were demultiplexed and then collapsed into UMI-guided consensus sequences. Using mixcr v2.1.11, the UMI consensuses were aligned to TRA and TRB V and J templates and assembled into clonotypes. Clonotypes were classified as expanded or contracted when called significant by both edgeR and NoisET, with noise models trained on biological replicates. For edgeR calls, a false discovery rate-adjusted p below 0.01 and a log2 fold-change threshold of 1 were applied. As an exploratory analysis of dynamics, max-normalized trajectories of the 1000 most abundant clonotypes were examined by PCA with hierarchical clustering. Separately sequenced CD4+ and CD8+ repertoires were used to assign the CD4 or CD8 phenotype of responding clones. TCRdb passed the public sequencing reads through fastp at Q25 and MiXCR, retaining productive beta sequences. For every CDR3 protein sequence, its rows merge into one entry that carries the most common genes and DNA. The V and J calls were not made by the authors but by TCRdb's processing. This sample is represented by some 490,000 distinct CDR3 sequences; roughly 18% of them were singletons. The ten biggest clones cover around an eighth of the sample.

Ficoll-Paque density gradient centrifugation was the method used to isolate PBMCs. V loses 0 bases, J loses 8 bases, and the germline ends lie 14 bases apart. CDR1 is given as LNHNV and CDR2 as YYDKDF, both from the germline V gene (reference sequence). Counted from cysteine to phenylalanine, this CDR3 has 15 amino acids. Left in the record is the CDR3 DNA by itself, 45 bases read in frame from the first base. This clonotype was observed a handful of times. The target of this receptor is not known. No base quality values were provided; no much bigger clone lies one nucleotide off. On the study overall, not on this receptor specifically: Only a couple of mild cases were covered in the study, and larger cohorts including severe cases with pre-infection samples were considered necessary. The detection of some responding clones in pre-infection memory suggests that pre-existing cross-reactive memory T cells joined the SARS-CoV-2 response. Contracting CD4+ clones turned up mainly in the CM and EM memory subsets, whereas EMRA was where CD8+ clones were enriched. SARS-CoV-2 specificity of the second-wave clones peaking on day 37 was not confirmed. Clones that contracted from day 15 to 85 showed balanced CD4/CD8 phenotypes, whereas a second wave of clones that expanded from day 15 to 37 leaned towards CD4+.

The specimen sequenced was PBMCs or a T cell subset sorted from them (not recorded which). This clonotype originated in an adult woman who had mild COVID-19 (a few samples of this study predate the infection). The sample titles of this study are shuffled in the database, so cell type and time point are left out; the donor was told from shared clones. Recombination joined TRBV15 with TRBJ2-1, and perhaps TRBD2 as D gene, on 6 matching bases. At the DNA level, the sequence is TGTGCCACCAGCAGAGACTTGGGGGGAATCGATGAGCAGTTCTTC. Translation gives CATSRDLGGIDEQFF.